This is a list of T cell receptor beta chains from one sample in a study of neurological immune-mediated disorders. TCRdb independently ran MiXCR on the 5' RACE reads; one entry per CDR3 protein. The sample contains fewer than 75,000 distinct CDR3 sequences, around 3% of which appear only once. Sequenced material: PBMCs. These receptors originate from a man aged 35-49 years with multiple sclerosis. CDR3s include the opening cysteine and the closing phenylalanine or tryptophan. A D gene is named only where the DNA matches it firmly. Some rows have no size entry. The others give once, few or many, or a class for an expanded clone.

J gene | D gene | V gene | clone size | CDR3 DNA | CDR3 protein
TRBJ2-5 | TRBD1 | TRBV29-1 | many | TGCAGCGTTGATCTGGGACAGGGACAAGAGACCCAGTACTTC | CSVDLGQGQETQYF
TRBJ2-6 | NA | TRBV11-2 | few | TGTGCCAGCAGCTTATTCCGTGGGGCCAACGTCCTGACTTTC | CASSLFRGANVLTF
TRBJ2-5 | NA | TRBV12-3/TRBV12-4 | many | TGTGCCAGCAGGGACGGTCAAGAGACCCAGTACTTC | CASRDGQETQYF
TRBJ1-1 | NA | TRBV7-2 | many | TGTGCCAGCAGCTTGATGACAGTAGCAAACACTGAAGCTTTCTTT | CASSLMTVANTEAFF
TRBJ1-2 | NA | TRBV3-1 | NA | TGTGACAGCAGCAAAGGCTCCGCTGGCTACACCTTC | CDSSKGSAGYTF
TRBJ1-5 | NA | TRBV12-3/TRBV12-4 | many | TGTGCCAGCAGTTTAAGGCCCGACAATCAGCCCCAGCATTTT | CASSLRPDNQPQHF
TRBJ1-5 | TRBD1 | TRBV20-1 | few | TGCAGTGCTAGAGAGACAGGGGGGGTGACCCAGAATTTT | CSARETGGVTQNF
TRBJ2-7 | NA | TRBV6-2/TRBV6-3 | NA | TGTGCCAGCTCGGGACATCGGGAACAGTACTTC | CASSGHREQYF
TRBJ2-7 | TRBD1 | TRBV5-1 | many | TGCGCCAGCAGCGCGGACAGGGGGGCCTACGAGCAGTACTTC | CASSADRGAYEQYF
TRBJ2-1 | NA | TRBV20-1 | many | TGCAGTGCTGCCAACTTCCAGAGGCTTTACAATGAGCAGTTCTTC | CSAANFQRLYNEQFF
TRBJ2-5 | NA | TRBV7-3 | many | TGTGCCAGCAGCTTAACGTACCAAGAGACCCAGTACTTC | CASSLTYQETQYF
TRBJ1-5 | NA | TRBV2 | NA | TGTGCCTCGTCCGGGATGAATCAGCCCCAGCATTTT | CASSGMNQPQHF
TRBJ2-1 | TRBD1 | TRBV6-1 | few | TGTGCCAGCAGGGATCCCGGGACAGATGGGGGCAATGAGCAGTTCTTC | CASRDPGTDGGNEQFF
TRBJ2-2 | NA | TRBV10-2 | many | TGCGCCAGCCGCGGGACCGTTAACACCGGGGAGCTGTTTTTT | CASRGTVNTGELFF
TRBJ2-1 | NA | TRBV27 | few | TGTGCCAGCAGTTATCCTCCTAGCGACTTCTACAATGAGCAGTTCTTC | CASSYPPSDFYNEQFF
TRBJ1-1 | NA | TRBV29-1 | many | TGCAGCGTTGTGTGGAGCATGAACACTGAAGCTTTCTTT | CSVVWSMNTEAFF
TRBJ2-7 | NA | TRBV27 | many | TGTGCCAGCAGTCGTACGGGACTTATTTCCTACGAGCAGTACTTC | CASSRTGLISYEQYF
TRBJ1-5 | NA | TRBV28 | many | TGTGCCAGCAGTTTATCGGTCAATCAGCCCCAGCATTTT | CASSLSVNQPQHF